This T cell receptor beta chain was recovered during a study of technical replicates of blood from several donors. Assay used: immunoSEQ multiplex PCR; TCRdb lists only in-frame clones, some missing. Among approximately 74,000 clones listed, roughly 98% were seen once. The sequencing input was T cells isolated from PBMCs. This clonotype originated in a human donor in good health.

CDR3 in DNA: TGCGCCAGCTGCATCGGACAGGGTAGGCTCGATGAGCAGTTCTTC. Its translation is CASCIGQGRLDEQFF. The chain carries TRBV5-1 and TRBJ2-1; 8 bases map to TRBD1. The V segment lost 7 bases and the J segment 8 bases; nucleotides outside the gene matches: 14. The CDR3 runs 15 residues. Germline CDR1 and CDR2: SGHRS and YFSETQ.